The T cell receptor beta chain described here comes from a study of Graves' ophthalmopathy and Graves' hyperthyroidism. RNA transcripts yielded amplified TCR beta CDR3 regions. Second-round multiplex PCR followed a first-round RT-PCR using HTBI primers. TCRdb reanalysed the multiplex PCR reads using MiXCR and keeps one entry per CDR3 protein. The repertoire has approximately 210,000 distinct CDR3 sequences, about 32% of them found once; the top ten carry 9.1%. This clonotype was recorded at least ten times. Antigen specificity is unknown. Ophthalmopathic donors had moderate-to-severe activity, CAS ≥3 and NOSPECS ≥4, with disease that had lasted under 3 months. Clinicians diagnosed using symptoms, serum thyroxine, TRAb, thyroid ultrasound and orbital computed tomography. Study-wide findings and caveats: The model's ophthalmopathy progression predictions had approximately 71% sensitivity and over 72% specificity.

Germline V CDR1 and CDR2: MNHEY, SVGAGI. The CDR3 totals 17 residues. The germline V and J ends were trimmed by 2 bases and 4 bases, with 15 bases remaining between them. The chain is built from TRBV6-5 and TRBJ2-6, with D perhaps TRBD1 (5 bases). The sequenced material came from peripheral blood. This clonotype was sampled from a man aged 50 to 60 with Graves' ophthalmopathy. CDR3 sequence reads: CASSYGAESAGANVLTF. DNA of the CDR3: TGTGCCAGCAGTTACGGGGCAGAGTCGGCGGGGGCCAACGTCCTGACTTTC.